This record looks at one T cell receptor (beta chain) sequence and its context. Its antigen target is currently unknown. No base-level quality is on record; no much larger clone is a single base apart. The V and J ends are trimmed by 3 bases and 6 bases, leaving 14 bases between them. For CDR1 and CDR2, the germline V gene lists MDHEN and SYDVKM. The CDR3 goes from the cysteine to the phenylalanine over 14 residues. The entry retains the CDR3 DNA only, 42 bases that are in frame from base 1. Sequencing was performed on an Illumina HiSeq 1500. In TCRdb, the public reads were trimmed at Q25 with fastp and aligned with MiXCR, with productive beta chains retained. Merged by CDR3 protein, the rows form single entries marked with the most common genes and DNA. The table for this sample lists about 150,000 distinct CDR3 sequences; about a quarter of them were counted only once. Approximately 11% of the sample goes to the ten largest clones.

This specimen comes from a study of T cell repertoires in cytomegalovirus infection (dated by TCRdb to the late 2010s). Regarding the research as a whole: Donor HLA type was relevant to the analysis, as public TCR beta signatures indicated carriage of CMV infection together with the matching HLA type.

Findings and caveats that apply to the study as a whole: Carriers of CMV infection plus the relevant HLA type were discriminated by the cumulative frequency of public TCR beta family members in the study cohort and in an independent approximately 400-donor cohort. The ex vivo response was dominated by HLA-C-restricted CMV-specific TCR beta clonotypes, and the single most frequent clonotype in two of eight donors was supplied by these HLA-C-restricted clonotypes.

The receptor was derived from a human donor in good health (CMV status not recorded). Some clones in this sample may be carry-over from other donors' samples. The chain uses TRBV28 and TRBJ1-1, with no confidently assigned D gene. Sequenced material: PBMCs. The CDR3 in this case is CASSFSSTGAEAFF. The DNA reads TGTGCCAGCAGTTTTTCCTCGACGGGCGCTGAAGCTTTCTTT. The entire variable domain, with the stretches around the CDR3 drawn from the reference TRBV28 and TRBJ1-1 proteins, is DVKVTQSSRYLVKRTGEKVFLECVQDMDHENMFWYRQDPGLGLRLIYFSYDVKMKEKGDIPEGYSVSREKKERFSLILESASTNQTSMYLCASSFSSTGAEAFFGQGTRLTVV.